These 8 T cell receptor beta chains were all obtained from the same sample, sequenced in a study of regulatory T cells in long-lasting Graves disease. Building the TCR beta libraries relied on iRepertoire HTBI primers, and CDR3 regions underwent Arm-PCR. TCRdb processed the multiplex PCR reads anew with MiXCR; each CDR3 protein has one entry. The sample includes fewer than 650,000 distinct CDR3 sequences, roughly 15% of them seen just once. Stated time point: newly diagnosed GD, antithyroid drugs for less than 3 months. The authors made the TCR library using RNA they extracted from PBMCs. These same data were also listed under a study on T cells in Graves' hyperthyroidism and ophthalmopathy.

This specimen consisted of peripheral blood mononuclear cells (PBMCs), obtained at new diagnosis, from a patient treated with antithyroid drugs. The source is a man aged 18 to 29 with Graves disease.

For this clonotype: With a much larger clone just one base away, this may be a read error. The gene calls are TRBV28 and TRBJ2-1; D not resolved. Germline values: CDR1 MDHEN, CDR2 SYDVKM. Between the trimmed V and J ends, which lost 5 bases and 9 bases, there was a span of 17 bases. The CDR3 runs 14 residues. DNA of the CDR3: TGTGCCAGCAGTAGCCCAAACCTCAGTTCTGAGCAGTTCTTC. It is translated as CASSSPNLSSEQFF. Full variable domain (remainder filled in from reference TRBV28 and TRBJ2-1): DVKVTQSSRYLVKRTGEKVFLECVQDMDHENMFWYRQDPGLGLRLIYFSYDVKMKEKGDIPEGYSVSREKKERFSLILESASTNQTSMYLCASSSPNLSSEQFFGPGTRLTVL.

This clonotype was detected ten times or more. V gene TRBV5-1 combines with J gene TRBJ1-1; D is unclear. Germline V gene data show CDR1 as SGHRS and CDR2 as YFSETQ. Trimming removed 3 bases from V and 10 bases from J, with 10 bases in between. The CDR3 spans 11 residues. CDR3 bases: TGCGCCAGCAGCTGGGGAGGACGAGCTTTCTTT. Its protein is CASSWGGRAFF.

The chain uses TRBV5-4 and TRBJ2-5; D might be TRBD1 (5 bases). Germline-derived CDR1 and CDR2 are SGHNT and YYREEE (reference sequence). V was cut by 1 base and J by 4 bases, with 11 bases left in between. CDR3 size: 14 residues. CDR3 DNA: TGTGCCAGCAGCTTGAGGGGTGGAATAGAGACCCAGTACTTC. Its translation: CASSLRGGIETQYF.

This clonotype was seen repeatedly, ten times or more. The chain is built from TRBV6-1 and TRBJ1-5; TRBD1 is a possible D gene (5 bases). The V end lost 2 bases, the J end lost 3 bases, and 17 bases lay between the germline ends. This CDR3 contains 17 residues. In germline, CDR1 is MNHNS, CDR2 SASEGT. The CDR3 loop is CASSESSTATNNQPQHF. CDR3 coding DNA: TGTGCCAGCAGTGAATCTTCGACAGCCACGAACAATCAGCCCCAGCATTTT.

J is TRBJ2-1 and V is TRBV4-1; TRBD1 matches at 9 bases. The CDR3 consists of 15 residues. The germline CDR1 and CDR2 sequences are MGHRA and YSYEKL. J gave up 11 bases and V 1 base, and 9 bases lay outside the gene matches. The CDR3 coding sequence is TGCGCCAGCAGCCAAGTATCGACGGGACAGGGTCAGCAGTTCTTC. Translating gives CASSQVSTGQGQQFF.

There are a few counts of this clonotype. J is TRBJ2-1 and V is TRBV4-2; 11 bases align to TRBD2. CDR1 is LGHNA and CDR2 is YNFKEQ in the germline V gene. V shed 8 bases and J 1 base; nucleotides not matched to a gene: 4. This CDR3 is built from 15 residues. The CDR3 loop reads CASGSGRGSYNEQFF. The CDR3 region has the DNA TGTGCCAGCGGTAGCGGGAGGGGTTCCTACAATGAGCAGTTCTTC.

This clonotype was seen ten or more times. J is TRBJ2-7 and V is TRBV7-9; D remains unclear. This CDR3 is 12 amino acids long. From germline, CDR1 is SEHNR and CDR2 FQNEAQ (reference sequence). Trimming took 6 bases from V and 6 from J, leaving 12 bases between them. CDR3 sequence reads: CASSFGVGEQYF. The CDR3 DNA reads TGTGCCAGCAGTTTTGGGGTGGGCGAGCAGTACTTC.

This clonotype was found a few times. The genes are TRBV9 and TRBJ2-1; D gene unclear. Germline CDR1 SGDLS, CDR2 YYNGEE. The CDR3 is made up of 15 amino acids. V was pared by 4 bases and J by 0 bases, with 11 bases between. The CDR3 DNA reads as TGTGCCAGCAGCCCCGACCCTGTCTCCTACAATGAGCAGTTCTTC. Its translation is CASSPDPVSYNEQFF. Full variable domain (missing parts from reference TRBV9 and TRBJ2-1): DSGVTQTPKHLITATGQRVTLRCSPRSGDLSVYWYQQSLDQGLQFLIQYYNGEERAKGNILERFSAQQFPDLHSELNLSSLELGDSALYFCASSPDPVSYNEQFFGPGTRLTVL.